Sequencing of this T cell receptor (beta chain) was carried out in a study of T cells in women clearing cervical HPV infection (dated by TCRdb to the late 2010s). Looking at the study overall: The cases were under 30 women with histologically confirmed HPV16-related CIN3 or worse, and 2 of these cases were invasive cancers. The parent cohort enrolled under 11,000 women aged 18 or older in Guanacaste, Costa Rica, in about 1993 to 1994 and followed the women for seven years. Cases and controls were matched on year of sample collection and on age within five years. The controls were around 26 women whose single incident HPV16 infection cleared within 12 months with no development of precancer or cancer. Five blinded duplicates per group were added as quality controls, giving around 60 samples: 50 or so participants and approximately ten replicates. The exploratory proof-of-principle case-control study was nested within the Guanacaste HPV Natural History Study in Costa Rica and compared TCR repertoires across cervical HPV16 outcomes. HLA typing was available for only a few women, so HLA type could not be excluded as a confounder. For cases, the median interval between lesion detection and blood sampling was about 160 days, with an interquartile range of roughly 90 to 200 days. Cases had a median age of around 34 years compared with about 40 for controls, and baseline characteristics showed no significant differences between the groups. Blood from cases was collected at the visit at which the lesion was first identified, whereas blood from controls was collected once infection was no longer detected. Paper-wide results and their limitations: Cases were distinguished from controls with an estimated AUC of about 0.8 by random forest classifiers combining richness and V gene abundances. Because the number of T cells per sample was unknown, the richness differences could reflect varying T-cell content rather than repertoire biology. Across sequencing depths, CIN3+ cases showed significantly higher TCR repertoire richness than controls, but evenness did not differ between the groups. Because of the cross-sectional design, the study could not determine whether the associations came before infection or resulted from infection, and neither effector/memory subsets nor HPV-specific T cells were isolated. Lower TRBV6-7 relative abundance was observed in cases than in controls (around 0.1% versus 0.15%; Bonferroni P = 0.0008).

The immunoSEQ assay used multiplex PCR to amplify TCR beta CDR3 regions from an average of roughly 1.2 ug of genomic DNA per sample. Primer bias was corrected in the assay by using a complete synthetic TCR repertoire to establish an amplification baseline. The amplicons were sequenced using the Illumina platform. Regarding the original processing steps: Sequences were error-corrected by clustering with frequency ratios and a modified nearest-neighbor algorithm, then analyzed in the immunoSEQ Analyzer with IMGT gene definitions. At each rarefaction depth, TCR richness and evenness were averaged across 20 rarefaction repeats, and samples with fewer sequences than that depth were excluded. Wilcoxon rank sum tests with FDR correction were used to compare V, D and J gene relative abundances between the groups. In the blinded duplicates, the intraclass correlation was approximately 96% for TCR richness and averaged about 76% across 60 to 70 gene segments. This is the immuneACCESS table as TCRdb keeps it, with only in-frame sequences that have V and J called. A part of the clones is gone; compared with another copy, unresolved V genes explain less than half, and the rest is unexplained. From that table come the V and J calls and clone size; the DNA was used to work out D and trimming. This sample's table lists roughly 30,000 clones. The ten largest clones capture 3% to 4% of the sample.

V loses 0 bases of germline sequence and J loses 5 bases, and the interval between the two ends is 13 bases. The CDR3 runs 14 amino acids, cysteine and phenylalanine included. The CDR3 was read in part: 33 bases, with the frame set at base 1. The germline V gene (reference sequence) sets CDR1 to DFQATT and CDR2 to SNEGSKA. Notes on this clone: Which antigen it targets is not known. The read halts 3 residues ahead of the CDR3 end, with the missing end drawn from the germline J gene.

Every participant had a single incident cervical HPV16 infection, and women with prevalent HPV16 infections were excluded. Cervical HPV DNA was detected by MY09/MY11 PCR, and genotyping was performed by dot-blot hybridization. Roughly 16 mL of heparinized blood were centrifuged, and the buffy coat was split into aliquots, frozen at -30 degrees C, and then kept at -80 degrees C. QIAGEN kits were used to extract genomic DNA from buffy coat specimens. The sample consisted of blood buffy coat. The clonotype comes from a woman aged 18-69 years with a cervical HPV16 infection that either progressed to CIN3+ or cleared (not recorded which). The rearranged segments are TRBV20-1 and TRBJ2-5, and perhaps TRBD2 as D gene, on 6 matching bases. The covered CDR3 bases are TGCAGTGCTAGAGACGGGACTGCCGGGGAGACC. Its protein product is CSARDGTAGET. The entire CDR3 sequence reads CSARDGTAGETQYF.